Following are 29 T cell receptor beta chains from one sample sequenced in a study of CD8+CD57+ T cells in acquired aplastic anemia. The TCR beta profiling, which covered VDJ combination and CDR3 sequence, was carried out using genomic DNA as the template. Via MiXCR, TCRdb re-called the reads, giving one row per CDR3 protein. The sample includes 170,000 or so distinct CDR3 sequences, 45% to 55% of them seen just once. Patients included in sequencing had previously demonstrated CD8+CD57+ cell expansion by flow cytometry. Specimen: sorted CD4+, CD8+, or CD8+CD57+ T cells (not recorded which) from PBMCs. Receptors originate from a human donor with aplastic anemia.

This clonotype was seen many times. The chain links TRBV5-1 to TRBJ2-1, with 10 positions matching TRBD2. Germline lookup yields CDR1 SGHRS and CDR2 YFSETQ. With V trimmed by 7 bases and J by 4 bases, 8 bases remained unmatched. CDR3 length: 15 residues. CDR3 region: CASQIAGGLYNEQFF. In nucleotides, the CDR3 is TGCGCCAGCCAGATAGCGGGAGGTCTTTACAATGAGCAGTTCTTC. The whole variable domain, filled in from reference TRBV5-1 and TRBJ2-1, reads KAGVTQTPRYLIKTRGQQVTLSCSPISGHRSVSWYQQTPGQGLQFLFEYFSETQRNKGNFPGRFSGRQFSNSRSEMNVSTLELGDSALYLCASQIAGGLYNEQFFGPGTRLTVL.

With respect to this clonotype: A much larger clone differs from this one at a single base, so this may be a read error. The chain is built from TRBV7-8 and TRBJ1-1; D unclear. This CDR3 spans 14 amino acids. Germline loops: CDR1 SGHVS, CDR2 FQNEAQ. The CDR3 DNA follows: TGTGCCAGCAGCTTAGCCGGGGTGAACGCTGAAGCTTTCTTT. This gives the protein CASSLAGVNAEAFF.

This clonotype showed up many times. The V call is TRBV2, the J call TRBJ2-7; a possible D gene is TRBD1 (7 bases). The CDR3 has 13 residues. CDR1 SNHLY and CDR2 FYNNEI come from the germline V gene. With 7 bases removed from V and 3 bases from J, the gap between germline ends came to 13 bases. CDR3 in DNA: TGTGCCAGCAACGGAGGGGGCAGCTACGAGCAGTACTTC. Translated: CASNGGGSYEQYF. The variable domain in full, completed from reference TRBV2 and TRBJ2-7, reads EPEVTQTPSHQVTQMGQEVILRCVPISNHLYFYWYRQILGQKVEFLVSFYNNEISEKSEIFDDQFSVERPDGSNFTLKIRSTKLEDSAMYFCASNGGGSYEQYFGPGTRLTVT.

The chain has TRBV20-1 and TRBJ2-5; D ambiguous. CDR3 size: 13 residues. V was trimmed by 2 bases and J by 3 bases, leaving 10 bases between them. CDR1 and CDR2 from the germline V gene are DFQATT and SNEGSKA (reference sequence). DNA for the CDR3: TGCAGTGCTAGAAGGATTCTGAAAGAGACCCAGTACTTC. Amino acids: CSARRILKETQYF.

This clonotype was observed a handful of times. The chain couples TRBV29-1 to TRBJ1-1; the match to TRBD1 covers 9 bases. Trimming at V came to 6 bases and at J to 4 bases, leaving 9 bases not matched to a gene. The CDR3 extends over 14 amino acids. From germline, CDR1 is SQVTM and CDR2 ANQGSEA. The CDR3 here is CSVQQGASGTEAFF. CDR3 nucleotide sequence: TGCAGCGTCCAACAGGGGGCTTCGGGCACTGAAGCTTTCTTT.

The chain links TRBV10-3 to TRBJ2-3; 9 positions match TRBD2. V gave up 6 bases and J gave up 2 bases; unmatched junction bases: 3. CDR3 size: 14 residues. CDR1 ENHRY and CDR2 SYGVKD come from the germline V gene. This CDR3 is CAIRLAGDTDTQYF. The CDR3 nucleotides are TGTGCCATCAGATTAGCGGGGGACACAGATACGCAGTATTTT.

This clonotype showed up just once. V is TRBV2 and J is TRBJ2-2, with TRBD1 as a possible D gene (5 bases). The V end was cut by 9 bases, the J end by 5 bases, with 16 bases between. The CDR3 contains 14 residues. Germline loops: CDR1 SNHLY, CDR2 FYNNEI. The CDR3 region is CARGTTVRTGELFF. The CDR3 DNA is TGTGCCAGGGGCACGACAGTACGGACCGGGGAGCTGTTTTTT.

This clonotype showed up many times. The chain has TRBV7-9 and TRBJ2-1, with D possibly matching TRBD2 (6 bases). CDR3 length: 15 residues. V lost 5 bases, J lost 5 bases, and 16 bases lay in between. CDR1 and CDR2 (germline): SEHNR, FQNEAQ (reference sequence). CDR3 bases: TGTGCCAGCAGCCCCCCTGGAGGGCGCGACAATGAGCAGTTCTTC. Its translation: CASSPPGGRDNEQFF. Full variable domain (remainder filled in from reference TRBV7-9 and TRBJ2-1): DTGVSQNPRHKITKRGQNVTFRCDPISEHNRLYWYRQTLGQGPEFLTYFQNEAQLEKSRLLSDRFSAERPKGSFSTLEIQRTEQGDSAMYLCASSPPGGRDNEQFFGPGTRLTVL.

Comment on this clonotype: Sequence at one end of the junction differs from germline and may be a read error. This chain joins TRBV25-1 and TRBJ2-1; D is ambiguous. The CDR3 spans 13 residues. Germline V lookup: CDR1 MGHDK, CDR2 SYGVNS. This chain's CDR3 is CASSDAGYNEQLF. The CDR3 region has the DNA TGTGCCAGCAGTGATGCCGGGTACAATGAGCAGCTCTTC.

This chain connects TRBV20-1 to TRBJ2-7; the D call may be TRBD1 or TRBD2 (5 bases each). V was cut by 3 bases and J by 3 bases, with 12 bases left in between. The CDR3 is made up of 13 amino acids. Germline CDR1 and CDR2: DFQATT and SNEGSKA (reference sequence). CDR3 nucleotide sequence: TGCAGTGCTAGTGACGGGACGAGCTACGAGCAGTACTTC. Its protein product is CSASDGTSYEQYF.

The CDR3, as DNA: TGTGCCAGCAGCTTATTCAACCGGCAGTTAGAGCAGTTCTTC. Translating it yields CASSLFNRQLEQFF. V and J are TRBV7-2 and TRBJ2-1; no clear D. Germline V gene data show CDR1 as SGHTA and CDR2 as FQGNSA. The CDR3 covers 14 residues. Trimming left V 2 bases short and J 10 bases short, with 15 bases between.

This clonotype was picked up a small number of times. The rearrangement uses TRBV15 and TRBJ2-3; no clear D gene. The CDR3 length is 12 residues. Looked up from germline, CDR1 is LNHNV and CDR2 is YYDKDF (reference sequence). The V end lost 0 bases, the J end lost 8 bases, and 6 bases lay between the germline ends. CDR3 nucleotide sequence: TGTGCCACCAGCAGAGATGCGACTACGCAGTATTTT. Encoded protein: CATSRDATTQYF.

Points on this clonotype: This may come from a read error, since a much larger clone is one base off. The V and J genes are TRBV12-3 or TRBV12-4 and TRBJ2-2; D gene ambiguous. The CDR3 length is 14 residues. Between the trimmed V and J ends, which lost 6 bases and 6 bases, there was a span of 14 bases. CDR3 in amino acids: CASRLLGSAGELFF. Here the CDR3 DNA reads TGTGCCAGCAGGTTACTGGGTTCCGCCGGGGAGCTGTTTTTT.

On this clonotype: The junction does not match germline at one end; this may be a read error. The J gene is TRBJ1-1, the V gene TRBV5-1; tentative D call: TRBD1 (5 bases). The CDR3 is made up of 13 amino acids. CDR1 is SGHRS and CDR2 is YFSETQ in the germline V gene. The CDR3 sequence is CASSLVGGSEASF. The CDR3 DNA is TGCGCCAGCAGCTTGGTTGGGGGGTCTGAAGCTTCCTTT.

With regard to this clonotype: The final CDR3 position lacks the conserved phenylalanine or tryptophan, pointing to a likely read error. This CDR3 reads CATSIGQGPGNSPLHL. The CDR3 DNA reads as TGTGCCACCAGCATCGGACAGGGTCCTGGAAATTCACCACTCCACCTT. The V and J genes are TRBV15 and TRBJ1-6; 8 bases are shared with TRBD1. From germline, CDR1 is LNHNV and CDR2 YYDKDF (reference sequence). The CDR3 has 16 amino acids.

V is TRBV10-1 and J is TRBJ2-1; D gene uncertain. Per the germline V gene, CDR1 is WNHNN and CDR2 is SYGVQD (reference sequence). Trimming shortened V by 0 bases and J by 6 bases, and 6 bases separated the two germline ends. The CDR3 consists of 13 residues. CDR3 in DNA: TGCGCCAGCAGTGAGTCGGTACCCAATGAGCAGTTCTTC. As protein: CASSESVPNEQFF.

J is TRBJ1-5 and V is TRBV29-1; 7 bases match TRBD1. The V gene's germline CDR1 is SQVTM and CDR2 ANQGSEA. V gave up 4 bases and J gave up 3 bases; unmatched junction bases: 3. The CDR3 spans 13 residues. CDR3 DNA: TGCAGCGTTGGACAGGGCAACAATCAGCCCCAGCATTTT. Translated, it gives CSVGQGNNQPQHF.

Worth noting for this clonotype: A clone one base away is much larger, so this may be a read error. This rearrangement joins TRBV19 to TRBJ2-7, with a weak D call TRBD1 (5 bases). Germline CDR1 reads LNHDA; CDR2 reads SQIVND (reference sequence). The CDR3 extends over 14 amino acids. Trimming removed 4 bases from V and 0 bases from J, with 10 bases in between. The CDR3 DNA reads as TGTGCCAGTAGTACTACAGGTAACTCCTACGAGCAGTACTTC. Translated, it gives CASSTTGNSYEQYF.

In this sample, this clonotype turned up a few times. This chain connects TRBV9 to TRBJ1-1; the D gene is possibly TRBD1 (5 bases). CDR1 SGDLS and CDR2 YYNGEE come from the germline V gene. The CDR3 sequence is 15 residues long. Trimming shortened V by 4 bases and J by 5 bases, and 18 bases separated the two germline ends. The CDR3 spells CASSFALGVGTEAFF. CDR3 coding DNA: TGTGCCAGCAGCTTTGCCCTGGGGGTTGGTACTGAAGCTTTCTTT.

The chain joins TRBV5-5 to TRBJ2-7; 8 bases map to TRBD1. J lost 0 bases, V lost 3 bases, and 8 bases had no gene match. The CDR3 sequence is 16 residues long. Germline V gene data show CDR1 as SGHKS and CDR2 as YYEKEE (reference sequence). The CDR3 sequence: CASSSRRDRPSYEQYF. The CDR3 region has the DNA TGTGCCAGCAGCTCACGCCGGGACAGGCCCTCCTACGAGCAGTACTTC.

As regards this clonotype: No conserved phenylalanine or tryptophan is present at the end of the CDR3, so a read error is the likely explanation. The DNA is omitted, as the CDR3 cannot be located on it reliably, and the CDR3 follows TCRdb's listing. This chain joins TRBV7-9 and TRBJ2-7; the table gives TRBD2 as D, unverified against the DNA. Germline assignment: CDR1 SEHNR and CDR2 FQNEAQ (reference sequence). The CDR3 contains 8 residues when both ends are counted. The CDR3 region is CASSRLAG.

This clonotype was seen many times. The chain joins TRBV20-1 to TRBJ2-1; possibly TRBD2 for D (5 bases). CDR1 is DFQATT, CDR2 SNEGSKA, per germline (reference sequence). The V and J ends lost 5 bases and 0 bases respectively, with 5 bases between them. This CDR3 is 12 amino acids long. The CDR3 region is CSAGSSYNEQFF. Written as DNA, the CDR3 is TGCAGTGCTGGGAGCTCCTACAATGAGCAGTTCTTC.

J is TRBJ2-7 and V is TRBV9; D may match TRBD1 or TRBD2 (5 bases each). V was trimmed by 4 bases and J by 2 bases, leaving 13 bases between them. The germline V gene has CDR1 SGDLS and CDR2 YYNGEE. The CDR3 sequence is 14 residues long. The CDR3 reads CASSFNPGPYEQYF. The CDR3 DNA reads TGTGCCAGCAGCTTTAACCCGGGACCCTACGAGCAGTACTTC.

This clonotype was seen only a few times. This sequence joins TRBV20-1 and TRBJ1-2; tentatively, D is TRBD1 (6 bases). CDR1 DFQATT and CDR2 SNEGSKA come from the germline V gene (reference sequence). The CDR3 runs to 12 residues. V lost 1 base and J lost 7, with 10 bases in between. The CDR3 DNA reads TGCAGTGCTAGAGGGGGGGCGACTGGCTACACCTTC. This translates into CSARGGATGYTF.

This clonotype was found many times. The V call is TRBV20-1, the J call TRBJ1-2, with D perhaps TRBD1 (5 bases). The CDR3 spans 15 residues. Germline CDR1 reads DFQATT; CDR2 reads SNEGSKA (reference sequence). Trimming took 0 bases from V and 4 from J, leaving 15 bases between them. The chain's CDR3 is CSARDEGTGPYGYTF. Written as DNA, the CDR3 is TGCAGTGCTAGAGATGAGGGGACGGGACCCTATGGCTACACCTTC.

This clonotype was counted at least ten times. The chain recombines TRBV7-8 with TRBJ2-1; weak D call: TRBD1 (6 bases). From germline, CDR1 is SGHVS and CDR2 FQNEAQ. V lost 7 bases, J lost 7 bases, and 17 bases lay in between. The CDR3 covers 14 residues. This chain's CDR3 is CASIPMRQGNEQFF. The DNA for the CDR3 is TGTGCCAGCATCCCCATGCGGCAGGGGAATGAGCAGTTCTTC.

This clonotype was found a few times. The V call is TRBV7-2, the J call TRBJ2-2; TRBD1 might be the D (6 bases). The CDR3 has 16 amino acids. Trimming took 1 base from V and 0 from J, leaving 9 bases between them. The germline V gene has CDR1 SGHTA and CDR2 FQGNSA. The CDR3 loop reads CASSLGPGANTGELFF. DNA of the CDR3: TGTGCCAGCAGCTTAGGGCCAGGGGCGAACACCGGGGAGCTGTTTTTT. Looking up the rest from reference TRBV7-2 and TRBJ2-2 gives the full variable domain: GAGVSQSPSNKVTEKGKDVELRCDPISGHTALYWYRQSLGQGLEFLIYFQGNSAPDKSGLPSDRFSAERTGGSVSTLTIQRTQQEDSAVYLCASSLGPGANTGELFFGEGSRLTVL.

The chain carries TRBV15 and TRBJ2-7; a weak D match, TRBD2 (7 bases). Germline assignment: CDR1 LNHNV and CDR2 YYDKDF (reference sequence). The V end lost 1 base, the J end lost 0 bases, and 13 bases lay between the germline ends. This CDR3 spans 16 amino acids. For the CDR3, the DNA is TGTGCCACCAGCAGAGGGGGCGGGGGCGTCTCCTACGAGCAGTACTTC. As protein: CATSRGGGGVSYEQYF.

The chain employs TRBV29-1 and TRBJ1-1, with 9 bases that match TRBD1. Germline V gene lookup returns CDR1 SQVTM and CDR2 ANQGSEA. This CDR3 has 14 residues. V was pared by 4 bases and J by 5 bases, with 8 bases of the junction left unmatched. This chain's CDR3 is CSVGQTGGVTEAFF. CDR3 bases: TGCAGCGTTGGTCAGACAGGGGGTGTAACTGAAGCTTTCTTT.